Following are 15 T cell receptor beta chains from one sample sequenced in a study of cytomegalovirus exposure and HLA in healthy donors. It was with 60 Vbeta and 13 Jbeta primers that the PCR ran. Only in-frame clones appear in the TCRdb table, and some are missing; sequencing was by immunoSEQ multiplex PCR. This table holds about 260,000 clones, around 65% found once. Material: PBMCs. The receptors were gathered from a female donor in good health and CMV-seronegative.

The J gene is TRBJ2-7, the V gene TRBV28, with D hard to call. Germline CDR1 is MDHEN and CDR2 is SYDVKM. CDR3 length equals 12 residues. The germline V and J ends were trimmed by 2 bases and 3 bases, with 5 bases remaining between them. This chain's CDR3 is CASSLISYEQYF. The DNA of the CDR3 is TGTGCCAGCAGTTTAATCAGCTACGAGCAGTACTTC.

V gene TRBV5-1 combines with J gene TRBJ2-3; 12 bases agree with TRBD1. The CDR3 has 16 amino acids. Trimming took 4 bases from V and 6 from J; bases not matched to a gene: 9. Germline V gene sequence: CDR1 SGHRS, CDR2 YFSETQ. The CDR3 loop is CASSTTGTGGVDTQYF. CDR3 DNA sequence: TGCGCCAGCAGCACAACCGGGACAGGGGGCGTGGATACGCAGTATTTT.

This chain uses TRBV29-1 with TRBJ2-1; 9 bases align to TRBD2. There are 20 residues in the CDR3. Per the germline V gene, CDR1 is SQVTM and CDR2 is ANQGSEA. The V segment lost 7 bases and the J segment 0 bases; nucleotides outside the gene matches: 22. CDR3 bases: TGCAGCGGCACTCGCTCCCTGACTAGCGGACCCTCAAGCTCCTACAATGAGCAGTTCTTC. Translated: CSGTRSLTSGPSSSYNEQFF.

This chain uses TRBV2 with TRBJ2-5; 11 positions agree with TRBD2. The CDR3 has 17 amino acids. V was pared by 7 bases and J by 0 bases, with 10 bases of the junction left unmatched. Germline assignment: CDR1 SNHLY and CDR2 FYNNEI. The CDR3 loop is CASTSRRLAGNQETQYF. CDR3 DNA: TGTGCCAGCACGTCGAGAAGACTAGCGGGGAACCAAGAGACCCAGTACTTC.

This clone was picked up a small number of times. V gene TRBV5-1 combines with J gene TRBJ2-7; maybe TRBD1 (5 bases). The V end lost 3 bases, the J end lost 1 base, and 8 bases lay between the germline ends. CDR1 SGHRS and CDR2 YFSETQ come from the germline V gene. CDR3 length equals 13 residues. CDR3: CASSSQDSYEQYF. In DNA, the CDR3 is TGCGCCAGCAGCTCACAGGATTCCTACGAGCAGTACTTC.

This chain joins TRBV5-1 and TRBJ2-5; D is undetermined. The CDR3 is made up of 14 amino acids. V dropped 6 bases and J dropped 2 bases, with 14 bases sitting between them. Germline CDR1 and CDR2: SGHRS and YFSETQ. CDR3 in amino acids: CASNLGSSQETQYF. The CDR3 DNA sequence: TGCGCCAGCAATTTGGGCAGCAGTCAAGAGACCCAGTACTTC.

This chain links TRBV12-5 with TRBJ1-3; the D is unclear. CDR3 length: 13 amino acids. The V gene lost 5 bases and the J gene lost 3 bases, with 8 bases spanning the gap. In germline, CDR1 is LGHNT, CDR2 FRNRAP. The CDR3 reads CASGTGNGNTIYF. The CDR3 DNA is TGTGCTAGTGGTACGGGAAATGGAAACACCATATATTTT.

This sequence joins TRBV13 and TRBJ2-7, with D unresolved. This CDR3 is built from 14 residues. Germline V lookup: CDR1 PRHDT, CDR2 FYEKMQ (reference sequence). V lost 5 bases and J lost 0, with 11 bases in between. CDR3 coding DNA: TGTGCCAGCAGCCCTGGGCCCGGCTCCTACGAGCAGTACTTC. Translating gives CASSPGPGSYEQYF.

Worth noting for this clone: Because the CDR3 is missing its conserved closing phenylalanine or tryptophan, this is likely a read error. The V and J genes are TRBV2 and TRBJ2-7; D ambiguous. Germline V lookup: CDR1 SNHLY, CDR2 FYNNEI. The CDR3 loop spans 13 amino acids. Trimming removed 6 bases from V and 4 bases from J, with 13 bases in between. In DNA, the CDR3 is TGTGCCAGCAGATTTAGGTTGGAGTACGAGCAGTACCTC. It translates to CASRFRLEYEQYL.

This rearrangement joins TRBV7-9 to TRBJ2-7, with TRBD1 matching over 9 bases. Germline V gene sequence: CDR1 SEHNR, CDR2 FQNEAQ (reference sequence). V shed 5 bases and J 3 bases; nucleotides not matched to a gene: 2. This CDR3 spans 13 amino acids. The CDR3 loop reads CASSRGQGYEQYF. The CDR3 region has the DNA TGTGCCAGCAGCCGGGGACAGGGCTACGAGCAGTACTTC.

The gene calls are TRBV14 and TRBJ2-2; D is unclear. CDR3 length equals 15 residues. Trimming stripped 3 bases from V and 2 bases from J, with 10 bases between. Germline loops: CDR1 SGHDN, CDR2 FVKESK. The CDR3 DNA sequence: TGTGCCAGCAGCCAGCAACTACCCAACACCGGGGAGCTGTTTTTT. Translating it yields CASSQQLPNTGELFF.

The V call is TRBV6-8, the J call TRBJ2-7, with 9 nucleotides matching TRBD1. The V and J ends lost 2 bases and 6 bases, in that order; junction bases with no gene match: 5. The CDR3 contains 14 residues. Germline CDR1 reads MNHGY; CDR2 reads SAAAGT. The CDR3 sequence: CASSYGDRAIEQYF. The CDR3 DNA is TGTGCCAGCAGTTACGGGGACAGGGCGATCGAGCAGTACTTC.

J is TRBJ2-3 and V is TRBV15; 7 nucleotides match TRBD1. Germline V gene lookup returns CDR1 LNHNV and CDR2 YYDKDF (reference sequence). This CDR3 region has 16 residues. The J segment lost 2 bases and the V segment lost 0 bases, leaving 5 bases of the junction unmatched. Here the CDR3 reads CATSRDRDSYTDTQYF. The CDR3 region has the DNA TGTGCCACCAGCAGAGACCGGGACAGTTACACAGATACGCAGTATTTT.

The chain links TRBV7-3 to TRBJ2-1; a weak D match, TRBD1 (6 bases). The V gene's germline CDR1 is SGHTA and CDR2 FQGTGA. V was trimmed by 1 base and J by 7 bases, leaving 8 bases between them. This CDR3 has 13 residues. DNA for the CDR3: TGTGCCAGCAGCTTAAACAGGGAAAATGAGCAGTTCTTC. Its protein product is CASSLNRENEQFF.

As regards this clone: One end of the junction is discordant with germline, which a read error may explain. V usage is TRBV7-9 and J usage is TRBJ2-7; 8 bases line up with TRBD2. The CDR3 extends over 12 amino acids. Germline V gene lookup returns CDR1 SEHNR and CDR2 FQNEAQ (reference sequence). The chain's CDR3 is CSSGGGTLEQYF. The CDR3 coding sequence is TGTTCCAGCGGGGGTGGGACACTCGAGCAGTACTTC.